This T cell receptor beta chain was observed in a study of shared clonotypes between healthy human individuals. At the level of the study: Donor ages ranged 18 to 49 years: a couple of women, a few men. Per donor, three plates held CD4 naive cells, three held CD4 memory, two held CD8 naive and one held CD8 memory.

Terminally differentiated effector memory CD45RA+ cells were excluded from the naive CD8 cells, which were CD45RO-negative and positively selected for CCR7. This clone appeared a single time. This CDR3 comprises 15 residues. V was clipped by 3 bases and J by 4 bases; unmatched bases: 6. Germline CDR1 and CDR2: SNHLY and FYNNEI. Original handling: With immunoSEQ giving junction-only sequences and no quality scores, filtering differed. Data came from immunoSEQ multiplex PCR; TCRdb stores just in-frame clones and leaves some out. V and J calls and clone size are given by that table; D and trimming were obtained from the DNA. The sample holds some 2 million clones; about 95% are singletons and the top ten take roughly 1%.

This clonotype originated in a man between 18 and 29 years old in good health. The chain employs TRBV2 and TRBJ2-3; 8 bases map to TRBD2. Sample: naive CD8+ T cells sorted from blood. CDR3 sequence (DNA): TGTGCCAGCAGTGAGCAGCGGGGGAATTCAGATACGCAGTATTTT. This gives the protein CASSEQRGNSDTQYF.